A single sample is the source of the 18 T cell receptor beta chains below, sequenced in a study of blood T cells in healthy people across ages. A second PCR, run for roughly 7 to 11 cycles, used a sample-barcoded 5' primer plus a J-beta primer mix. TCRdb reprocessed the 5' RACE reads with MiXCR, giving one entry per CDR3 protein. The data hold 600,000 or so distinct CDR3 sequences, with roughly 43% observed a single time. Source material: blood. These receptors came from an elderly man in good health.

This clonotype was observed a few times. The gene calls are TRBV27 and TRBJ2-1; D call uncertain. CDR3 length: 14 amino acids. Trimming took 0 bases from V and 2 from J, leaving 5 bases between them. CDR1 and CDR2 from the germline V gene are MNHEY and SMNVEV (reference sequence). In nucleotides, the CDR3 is TGTGCCAGCAGTTTATCTTTCCCCTACAATGAGCAGTTCTTC. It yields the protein CASSLSFPYNEQFF.

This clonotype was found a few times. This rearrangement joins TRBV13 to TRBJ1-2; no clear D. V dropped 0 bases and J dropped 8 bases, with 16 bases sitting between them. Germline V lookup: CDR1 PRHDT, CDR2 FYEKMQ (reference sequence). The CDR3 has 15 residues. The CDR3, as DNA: TGTGCCAGCAGCTTAGGCAGTGAGGGTTTGAGGGGCTACACCTTC. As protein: CASSLGSEGLRGYTF. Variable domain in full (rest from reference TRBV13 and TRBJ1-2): AAGVIQSPRHLIKEKRETATLKCYPIPRHDTVYWYQQGPGQDPQFLISFYEKMQSDKGSIPDRFSAQQFSDYHSELNMSSLELGDSALYFCASSLGSEGLRGYTFGSGTRLTVV.

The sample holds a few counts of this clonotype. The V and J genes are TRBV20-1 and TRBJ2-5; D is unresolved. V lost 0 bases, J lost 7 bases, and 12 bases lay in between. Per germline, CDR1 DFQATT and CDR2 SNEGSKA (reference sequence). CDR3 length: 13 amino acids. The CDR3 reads CSARDRNGATQYF. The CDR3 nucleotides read TGCAGTGCTAGAGATCGCAATGGAGCGACCCAGTACTTC.

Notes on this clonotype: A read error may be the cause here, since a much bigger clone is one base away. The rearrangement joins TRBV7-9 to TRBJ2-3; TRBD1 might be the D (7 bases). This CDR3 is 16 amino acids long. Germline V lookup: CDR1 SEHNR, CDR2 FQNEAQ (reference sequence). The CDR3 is CAGSFRTGGGTDTQYF. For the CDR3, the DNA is TGTGCCGGCAGTTTCCGGACAGGAGGGGGCACAGATACGCAGTATTTT.

The CDR3 sequence: CASSLGTSRLSEKLFF. CDR3 nucleotides: TGTGCCAGCAGTTTAGGGACATCGCGACTCAGCGAAAAACTGTTTTTT. The chain joins TRBV12-3 or TRBV12-4 to TRBJ1-4, with a tentative D call TRBD1 (5 bases). This CDR3 contains 16 residues. V was cut by 1 base and J by 8 bases, with 17 bases left in between.

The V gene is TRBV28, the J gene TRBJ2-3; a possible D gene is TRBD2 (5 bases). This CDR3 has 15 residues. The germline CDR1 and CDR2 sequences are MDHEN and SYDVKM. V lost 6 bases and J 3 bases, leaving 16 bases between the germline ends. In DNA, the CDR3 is TGTGCCAGCAGCTCAGTGGGGTCGGGAACAGATACGCAGTATTTT. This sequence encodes CASSSVGSGTDTQYF.

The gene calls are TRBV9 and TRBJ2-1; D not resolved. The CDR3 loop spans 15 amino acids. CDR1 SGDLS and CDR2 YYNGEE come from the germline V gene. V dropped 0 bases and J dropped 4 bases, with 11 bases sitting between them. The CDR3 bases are TGTGCCAGCAGCGTAGACAGTGGCGTTTACAATGAGCAGTTCTTC. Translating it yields CASSVDSGVYNEQFF. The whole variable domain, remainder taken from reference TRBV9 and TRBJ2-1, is DSGVTQTPKHLITATGQRVTLRCSPRSGDLSVYWYQQSLDQGLQFLIQYYNGEERAKGNILERFSAQQFPDLHSELNLSSLELGDSALYFCASSVDSGVYNEQFFGPGTRLTVL.

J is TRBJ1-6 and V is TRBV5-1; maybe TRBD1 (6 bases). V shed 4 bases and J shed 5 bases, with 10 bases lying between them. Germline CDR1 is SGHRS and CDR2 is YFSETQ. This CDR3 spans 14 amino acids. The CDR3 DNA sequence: TGCGCCAGCAGCCCCGACAGGAATAATTCACCCCTCCACTTT. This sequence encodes CASSPDRNNSPLHF.

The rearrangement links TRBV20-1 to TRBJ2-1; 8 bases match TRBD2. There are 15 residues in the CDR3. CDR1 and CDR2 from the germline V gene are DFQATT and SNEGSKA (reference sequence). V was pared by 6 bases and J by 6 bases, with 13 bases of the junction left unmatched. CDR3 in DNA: TGCAGTGCCAGGCTGACGGGAGGGCCGGGCAATGAGCAGTTCTTC. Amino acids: CSARLTGGPGNEQFF.

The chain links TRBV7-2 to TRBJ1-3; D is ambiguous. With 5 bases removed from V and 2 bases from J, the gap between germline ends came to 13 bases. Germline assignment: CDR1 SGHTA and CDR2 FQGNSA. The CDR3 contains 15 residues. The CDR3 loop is CASSPRWAAGNTIYF. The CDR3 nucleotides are TGTGCCAGCAGCCCGAGGTGGGCAGCTGGAAACACCATATATTTT.

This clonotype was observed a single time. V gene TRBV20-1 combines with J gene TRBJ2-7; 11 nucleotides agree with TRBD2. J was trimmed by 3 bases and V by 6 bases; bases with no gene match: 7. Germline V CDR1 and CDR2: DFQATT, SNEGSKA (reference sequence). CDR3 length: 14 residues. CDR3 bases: TGCAGTGCCCACACTAGCGGGGGAAACTACGAGCAGTACTTC. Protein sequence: CSAHTSGGNYEQYF.

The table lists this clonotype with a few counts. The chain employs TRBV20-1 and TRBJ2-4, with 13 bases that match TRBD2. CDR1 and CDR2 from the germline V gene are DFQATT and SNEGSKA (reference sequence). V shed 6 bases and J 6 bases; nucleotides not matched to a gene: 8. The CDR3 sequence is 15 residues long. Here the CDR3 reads CSAPTSGGTRNIQYF. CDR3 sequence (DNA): TGCAGTGCCCCGACTAGCGGGGGGACCCGAAACATTCAGTACTTC.

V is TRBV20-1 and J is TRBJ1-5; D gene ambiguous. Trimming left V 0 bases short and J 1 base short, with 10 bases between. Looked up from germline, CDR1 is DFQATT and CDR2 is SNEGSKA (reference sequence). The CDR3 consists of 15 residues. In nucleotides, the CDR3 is TGCAGTGCTAGAGATGCGGCTGGCAGCAATCAGCCCCAGCATTTT. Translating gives CSARDAAGSNQPQHF.

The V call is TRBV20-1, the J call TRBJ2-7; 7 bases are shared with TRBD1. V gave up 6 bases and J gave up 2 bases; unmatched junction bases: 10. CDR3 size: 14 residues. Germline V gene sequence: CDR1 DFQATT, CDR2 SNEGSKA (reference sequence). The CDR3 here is CSAQRTGVAYEQYF. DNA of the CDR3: TGCAGTGCCCAACGCACAGGGGTCGCCTACGAGCAGTACTTC.

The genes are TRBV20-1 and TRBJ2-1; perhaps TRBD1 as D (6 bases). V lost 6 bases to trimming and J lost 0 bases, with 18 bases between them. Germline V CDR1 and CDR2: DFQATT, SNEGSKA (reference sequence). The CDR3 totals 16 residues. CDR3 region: CSAGVALGGSYNEQFF. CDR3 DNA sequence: TGCAGTGCCGGAGTAGCACTAGGGGGCTCCTACAATGAGCAGTTCTTC.

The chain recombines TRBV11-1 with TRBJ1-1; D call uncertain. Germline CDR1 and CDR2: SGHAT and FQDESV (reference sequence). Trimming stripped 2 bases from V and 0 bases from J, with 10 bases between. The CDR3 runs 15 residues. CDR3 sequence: CASSLSGTVNTEAFF. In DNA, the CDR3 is TGTGCCAGCAGCTTATCGGGAACAGTGAACACTGAAGCTTTCTTT.

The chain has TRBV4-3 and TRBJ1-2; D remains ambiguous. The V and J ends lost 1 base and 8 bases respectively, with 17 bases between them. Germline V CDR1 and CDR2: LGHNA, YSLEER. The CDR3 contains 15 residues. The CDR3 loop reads CASSQGGAVAEGYTF. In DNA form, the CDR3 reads TGCGCCAGCAGCCAAGGTGGCGCGGTGGCGGAGGGCTACACCTTC.

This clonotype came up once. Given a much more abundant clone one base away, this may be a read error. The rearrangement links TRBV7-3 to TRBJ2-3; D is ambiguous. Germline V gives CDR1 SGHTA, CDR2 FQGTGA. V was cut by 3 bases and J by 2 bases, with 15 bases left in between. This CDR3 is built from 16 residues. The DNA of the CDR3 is TGTGCCAGCAGCTTGCAGTCTGCGGCCTCCACAGATACGCAGTATTTT. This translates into CASSLQSAASTDTQYF.